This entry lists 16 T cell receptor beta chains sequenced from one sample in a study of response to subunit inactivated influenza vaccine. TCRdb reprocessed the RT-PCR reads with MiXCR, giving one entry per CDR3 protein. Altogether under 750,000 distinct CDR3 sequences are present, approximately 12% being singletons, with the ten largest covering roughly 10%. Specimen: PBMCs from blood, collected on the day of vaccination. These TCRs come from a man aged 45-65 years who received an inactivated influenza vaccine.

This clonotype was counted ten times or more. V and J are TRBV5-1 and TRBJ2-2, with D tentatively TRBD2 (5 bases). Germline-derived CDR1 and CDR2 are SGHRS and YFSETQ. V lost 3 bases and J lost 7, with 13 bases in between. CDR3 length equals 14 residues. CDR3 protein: CASSSLGEYGELFF. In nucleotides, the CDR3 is TGCGCCAGCAGCTCTCTCGGGGAGTACGGGGAGCTGTTTTTT.

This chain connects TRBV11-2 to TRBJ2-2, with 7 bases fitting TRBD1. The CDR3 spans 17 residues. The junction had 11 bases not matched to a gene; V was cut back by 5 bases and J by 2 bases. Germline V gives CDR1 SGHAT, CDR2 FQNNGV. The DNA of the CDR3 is TGTGCCAGCAGCACCGGGACAGCCAGAATTAACACCGGGGAGCTGTTTTTT. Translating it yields CASSTGTARINTGELFF.

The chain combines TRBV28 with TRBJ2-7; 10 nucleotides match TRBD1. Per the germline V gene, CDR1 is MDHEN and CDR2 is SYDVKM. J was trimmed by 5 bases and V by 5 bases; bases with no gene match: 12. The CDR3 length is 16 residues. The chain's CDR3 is CASSPQGTGVLDEQYF. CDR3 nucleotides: TGTGCCAGCAGTCCACAAGGGACAGGGGTTCTAGACGAGCAGTACTTC.

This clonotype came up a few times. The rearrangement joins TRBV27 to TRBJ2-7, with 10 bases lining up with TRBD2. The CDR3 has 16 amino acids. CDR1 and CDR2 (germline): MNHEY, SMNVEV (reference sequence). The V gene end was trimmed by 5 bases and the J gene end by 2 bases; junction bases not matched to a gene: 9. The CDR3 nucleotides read TGTGCCAGCAGTAACTCAGCGGGAGGGTTAACCTACGAGCAGTACTTC. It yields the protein CASSNSAGGLTYEQYF.

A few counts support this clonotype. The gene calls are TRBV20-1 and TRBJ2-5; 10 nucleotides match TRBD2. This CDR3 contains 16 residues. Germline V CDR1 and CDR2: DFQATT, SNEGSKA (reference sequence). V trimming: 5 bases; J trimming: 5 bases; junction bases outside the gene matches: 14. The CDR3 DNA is TGCAGTGCTGTCAACCCGACTAGCGGGCAAGGGGAGACCCAGTACTTC. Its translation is CSAVNPTSGQGETQYF.

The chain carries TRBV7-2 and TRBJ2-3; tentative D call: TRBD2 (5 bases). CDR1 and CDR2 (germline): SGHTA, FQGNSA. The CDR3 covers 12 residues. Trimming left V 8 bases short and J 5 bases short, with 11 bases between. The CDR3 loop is CASGSGGDTQYF. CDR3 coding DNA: TGTGCCAGCGGAAGCGGCGGAGATACGCAGTATTTT.

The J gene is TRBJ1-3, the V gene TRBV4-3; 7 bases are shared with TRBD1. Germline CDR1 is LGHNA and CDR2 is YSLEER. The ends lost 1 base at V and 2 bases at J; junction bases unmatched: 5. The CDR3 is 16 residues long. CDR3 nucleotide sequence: TGCGCCAGCAGCCAAGCCATAGGGACAGCTGGAAACACCATATATTTT. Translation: CASSQAIGTAGNTIYF.

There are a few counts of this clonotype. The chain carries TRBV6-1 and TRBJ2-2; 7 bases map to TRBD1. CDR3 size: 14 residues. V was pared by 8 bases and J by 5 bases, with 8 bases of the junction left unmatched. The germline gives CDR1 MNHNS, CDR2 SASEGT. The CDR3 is CASRLGQLTGELFF. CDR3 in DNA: TGTGCCAGCCGACTGGGACAGCTGACCGGGGAGCTGTTTTTT.

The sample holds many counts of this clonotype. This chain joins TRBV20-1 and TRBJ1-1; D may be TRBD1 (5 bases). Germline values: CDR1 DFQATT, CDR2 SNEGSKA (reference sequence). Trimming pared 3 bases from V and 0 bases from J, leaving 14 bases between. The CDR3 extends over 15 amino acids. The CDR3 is CSARTAFDMNTEAFF. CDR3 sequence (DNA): TGCAGTGCTAGGACAGCATTCGACATGAACACTGAAGCTTTCTTT.

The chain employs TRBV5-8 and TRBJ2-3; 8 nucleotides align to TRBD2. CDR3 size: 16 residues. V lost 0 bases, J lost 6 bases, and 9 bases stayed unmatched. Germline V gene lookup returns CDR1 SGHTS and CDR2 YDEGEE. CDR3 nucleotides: TGTGCCAGCAGCTTGGGCTCAGCGGGGGCATCGGATACGCAGTATTTT. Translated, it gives CASSLGSAGASDTQYF.

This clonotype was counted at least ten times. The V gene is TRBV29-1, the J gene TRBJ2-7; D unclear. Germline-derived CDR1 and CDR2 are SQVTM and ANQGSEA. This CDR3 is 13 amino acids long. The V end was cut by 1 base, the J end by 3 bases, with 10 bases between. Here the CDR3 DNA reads TGCAGCGTTGAAGGGAGATCGGTCTACGAGCAGTACTTC. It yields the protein CSVEGRSVYEQYF.

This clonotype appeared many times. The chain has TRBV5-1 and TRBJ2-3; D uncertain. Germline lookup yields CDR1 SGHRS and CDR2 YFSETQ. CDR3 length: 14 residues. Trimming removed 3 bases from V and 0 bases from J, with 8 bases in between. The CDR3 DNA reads TGCGCCAGCAGCTCCCAATTTAGCACAGATACGCAGTATTTT. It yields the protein CASSSQFSTDTQYF.

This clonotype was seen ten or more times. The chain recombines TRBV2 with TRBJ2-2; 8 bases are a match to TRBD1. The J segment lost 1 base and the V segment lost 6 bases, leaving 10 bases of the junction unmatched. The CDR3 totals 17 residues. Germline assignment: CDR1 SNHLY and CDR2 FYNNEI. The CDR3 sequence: CASSESTGALNTGELFF. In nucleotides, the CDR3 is TGTGCCAGCAGCGAGTCGACAGGGGCCTTGAACACCGGGGAGCTGTTTTTT.

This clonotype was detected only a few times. CDR3: CASSSRDRGAGELFF. The CDR3 nucleotides read TGTGCCAGCAGTTCCCGGGACAGGGGGGCCGGGGAGCTGTTTTTT. This rearrangement joins TRBV6-2 or TRBV6-3 to TRBJ2-2; TRBD1 matches at 11 bases. The CDR3 loop spans 15 amino acids. Germline V lookup: CDR1 MNHEY, CDR2 SVGEGT. With 4 bases clipped from V and 6 bases from J, the junction kept 4 bases outside the gene matches.

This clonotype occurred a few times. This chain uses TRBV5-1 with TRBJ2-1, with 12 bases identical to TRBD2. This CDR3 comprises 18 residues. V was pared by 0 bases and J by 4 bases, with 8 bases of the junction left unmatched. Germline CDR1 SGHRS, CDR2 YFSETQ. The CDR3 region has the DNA TGCGCCAGCAGCTTGGGGGTGACTAGCGGGGGATTGTACAATGAGCAGTTCTTC. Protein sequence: CASSLGVTSGGLYNEQFF. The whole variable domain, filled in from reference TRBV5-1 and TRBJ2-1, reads KAGVTQTPRYLIKTRGQQVTLSCSPISGHRSVSWYQQTPGQGLQFLFEYFSETQRNKGNFPGRFSGRQFSNSRSEMNVSTLELGDSALYLCASSLGVTSGGLYNEQFFGPGTRLTVL.

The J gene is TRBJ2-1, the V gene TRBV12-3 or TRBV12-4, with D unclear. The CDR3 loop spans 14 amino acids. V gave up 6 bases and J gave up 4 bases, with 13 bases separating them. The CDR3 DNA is TGTGCCAGCAGATTTGGTCTTGCGTACAATGAGCAGTTCTTC. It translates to CASRFGLAYNEQFF.